This T cell receptor (beta chain) is drawn from a study of T cell changes during pregnancy in multiple sclerosis. Method: immunoSEQ multiplex PCR; TCRdb's copy keeps in-frame clones and lacks some. Of about 77,000 clones detected, 93% appear once; the ten largest clones hold just over 2.5%. The germline CDR1 and CDR2 sequences are SGHTA and FQGTGA. Trimming stripped 5 bases from V and 4 bases from J, with 6 bases between. The CDR3 loop spans 13 amino acids. Sequencing was performed on peripheral blood, taken after pregnancy. This sequence originates from a female donor in good health, enrolled as a control in a pregnancy study. The rearrangement joins TRBV7-3 to TRBJ1-6, with a possible D match to TRBD1 (5 bases). In DNA form, the CDR3 reads TGTGCCAGCAGCCGACAGTATAATTCACCCCTCCACTTT. Amino acid sequence: CASSRQYNSPLHF.